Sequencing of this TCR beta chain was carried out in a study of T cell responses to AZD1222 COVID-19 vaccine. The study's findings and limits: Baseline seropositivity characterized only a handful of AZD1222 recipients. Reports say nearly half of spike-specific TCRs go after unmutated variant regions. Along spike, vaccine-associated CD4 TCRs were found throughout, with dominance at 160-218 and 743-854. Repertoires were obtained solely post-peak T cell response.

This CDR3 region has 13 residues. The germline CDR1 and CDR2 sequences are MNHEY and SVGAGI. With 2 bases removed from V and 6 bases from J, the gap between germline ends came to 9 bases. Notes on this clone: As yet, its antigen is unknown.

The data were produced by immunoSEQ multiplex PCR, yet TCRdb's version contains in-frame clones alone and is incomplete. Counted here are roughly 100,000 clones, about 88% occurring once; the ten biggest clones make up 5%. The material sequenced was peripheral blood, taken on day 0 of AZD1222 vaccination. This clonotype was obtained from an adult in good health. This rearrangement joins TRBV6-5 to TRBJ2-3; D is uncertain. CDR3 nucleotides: TGTGCCAGCAGTTACGCTCTGGTCGATACGCAGTATTTT. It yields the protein CASSYALVDTQYF.